The source of this T cell receptor beta chain is a study of T cell responses to AZD1222 COVID-19 vaccine. Produced via immunoSEQ multiplex PCR; TCRdb's table is partial and in-frame only. The sample has some 120,000 clones; 90% to 95% are singletons. The table lists this clone with a few counts. Its antigen is as yet unknown. Germline loops: CDR1 LNHDA, CDR2 SQIVND (reference sequence). This CDR3 contains 13 residues. V shed 7 bases and J 7 bases; nucleotides not matched to a gene: 5. Study-level findings and limits: Sampling that yielded the repertoires occurred only after the peak T cell response. Possibly, clonal diversity was underestimated; donors were largely white British and included more females. CD4 TCRs associated with vaccination spanned spike, dominating at 160-218 and 743-854. At baseline, seropositivity was found in only a handful of AZD1222 recipients.

The TCR originated in an adult in good health. The genes are TRBV19 and TRBJ2-1; 9 bases line up with TRBD2. The sample was peripheral blood, taken on day 0 of AZD1222 vaccination. CDR3 region: CASNIAGVNEQFF. CDR3 in DNA: TGTGCCAGTAACATAGCGGGAGTTAATGAGCAGTTCTTC. Filled out from reference TRBV19 and TRBJ2-1, the complete variable domain reads DGGITQSPKYLFRKEGQNVTLSCEQNLNHDAMYWYRQDPGQGLRLIYYSQIVNDFQKGDIAEGYSVSREKKESFPLTVTSAQKNPTAFYLCASNIAGVNEQFFGPGTRLTVL.